The 24 T cell receptor beta chains presented below share a single source sample, sequenced in a study of blood T cell repertoires in COVID-19. Profiling relied on immunoSEQ multiplex PCR, and the TCRdb table lists in-frame clones only, not all of them. Here the sample spans some 97,000 clones, about 89% being singletons. Source material: peripheral blood. The source of these receptors is a man aged 60-69 years with acute or convalescent COVID-19.

This sequence joins TRBV9 and TRBJ2-1; the match to TRBD2 covers 8 bases. Losses at the gene ends were 7 bases for V and 0 bases for J; bases not matched to a gene: 3. Germline CDR1 is SGDLS and CDR2 is YYNGEE. The CDR3 runs to 14 residues. The CDR3 coding sequence is TGTGCCAGCGGTGCGGGGGGCTCCTACAATGAGCAGTTCTTC. This codes for CASGAGGSYNEQFF.

The chain joins TRBV3-1 (or the pseudogene TRBV3-2) to TRBJ2-1; the D gene is possibly TRBD2 (6 bases). The CDR3 totals 17 residues. V dropped 4 bases and J dropped 0 bases, with 16 bases sitting between them. In germline, CDR1 is LGHDT, CDR2 YNNKEL (reference sequence). The CDR3 region is CASSRFRDSYSYNEQFF. CDR3 DNA: TGTGCCAGCAGCCGTTTCCGGGACTCGTACTCCTACAATGAGCAGTTCTTC.

The chain joins TRBV6-6 to TRBJ2-1, with D possibly being TRBD2 (5 bases). Germline values: CDR1 MNHNY, CDR2 SVGAGI (reference sequence). V dropped 0 bases and J dropped 5 bases, with 11 bases sitting between them. The CDR3 is 15 residues long. Here the CDR3 DNA reads TGTGCCAGCAGTTACTCTGTGGGAGCGAACAATGAGCAGTTCTTC. Protein sequence: CASSYSVGANNEQFF.

This clone was observed once. The CDR3 reads CASSSPPSGLDEQFF. CDR3 nucleotide sequence: TGTGCCAGCAGTTCCCCTCCGTCGGGACTTGATGAGCAGTTCTTC. This chain joins TRBV6-5 and TRBJ2-1; tentative D call: TRBD2 (6 bases). V lost 4 bases and J 8 bases, leaving 18 bases between the germline ends. The CDR3 extends over 15 amino acids. Germline V gene data show CDR1 as MNHEY and CDR2 as SVGAGI.

The chain employs TRBV29-1 and TRBJ2-1; 13 bases fit TRBD2. The CDR3 consists of 14 residues. The germline V gene encodes CDR1 SQVTM and CDR2 ANQGSEA. V dropped 7 bases and J dropped 4; count of bases not matched to a gene: 4. Written as DNA, the CDR3 is TGCAGCGGGACTAGCGGGAGTGGGTACAATGAGCAGTTCTTC. Protein product: CSGTSGSGYNEQFF.

This chain uses TRBV9 with TRBJ1-5, with 9 bases identical to TRBD1. The CDR3 sequence is 16 residues long. The germline CDR1 and CDR2 sequences are SGDLS and YYNGEE. V was pared by 0 bases and J by 11 bases, with 12 bases of the junction left unmatched. This CDR3 reads CASSVGSGQGISAQHF. CDR3 DNA: TGTGCCAGCAGCGTAGGGTCGGGACAGGGAATATCAGCCCAGCATTTT.

This chain uses TRBV6-5 with TRBJ1-2; 7 nucleotides agree with TRBD1. CDR1 is MNHEY and CDR2 is SVGAGI in the germline V gene. The CDR3 extends over 16 amino acids. V gave up 2 bases and J gave up 2 bases; unmatched junction bases: 8. DNA for the CDR3: TGTGCCAGCAGTTACAGACGGACAGGAGGCAACTATGGCTACACCTTC. This gives the protein CASSYRRTGGNYGYTF.

The rearrangement uses TRBV24-1 and TRBJ2-7; TRBD1 matches 7 bases. CDR1 is KGHDR and CDR2 is SFDVKD in the germline V gene. The CDR3 runs 12 residues. The V segment lost 4 bases and the J segment 4 bases; nucleotides outside the gene matches: 0. Here the CDR3 reads CATSETGYEQYF. The CDR3 DNA reads TGTGCCACCAGTGAGACAGGGTACGAGCAGTACTTC.

The chain links TRBV5-4 to TRBJ1-3; 10 positions match TRBD1. The CDR3 has 15 residues. CDR1 and CDR2 from the germline V gene are SGHNT and YYREEE (reference sequence). V dropped 3 bases and J dropped 4; count of bases not matched to a gene: 4. CDR3 sequence: CASSSGGQGGNTIYF. The CDR3 coding sequence is TGTGCCAGCAGCTCGGGGGGACAGGGGGGAAACACCATATATTTT.

The chain combines TRBV6-5 with TRBJ1-2; the match to TRBD1 covers 9 bases. V gave up 6 bases and J gave up 6 bases; unmatched junction bases: 5. In germline, CDR1 is MNHEY, CDR2 SVGAGI. This CDR3 comprises 13 residues. The CDR3 loop is CASRRTGGHGYTF. CDR3 sequence (DNA): TGTGCCAGCAGACGCACAGGGGGCCATGGCTACACCTTC.

The chain joins TRBV6-5 to TRBJ2-7; 11 bases line up with TRBD2. This CDR3 region has 14 residues. Germline V gene lookup returns CDR1 MNHEY and CDR2 SVGAGI. Trimming at V came to 3 bases and at J to 6 bases, leaving 4 bases not matched to a gene. CDR3 DNA: TGTGCCAGCAGTTATCTAGCGGGAGGCGGCGAGCAGTACTTC. Encoded protein: CASSYLAGGGEQYF.

The V call is TRBV27, the J call TRBJ1-1; 7 nucleotides line up with TRBD1. With 4 bases clipped from V and 4 bases from J, the junction kept 6 bases outside the gene matches. The V gene's germline CDR1 is MNHEY and CDR2 SMNVEV (reference sequence). The CDR3 length is 14 residues. CDR3 sequence reads: CASSSLPGGTEAFF. In DNA form, the CDR3 reads TGTGCCAGCAGTTCTCTCCCAGGGGGCACTGAAGCTTTCTTT.

V usage is TRBV19 and J usage is TRBJ1-6, with a tentative D call TRBD1 (6 bases). CDR1 is LNHDA and CDR2 is SQIVND in the germline V gene (reference sequence). The CDR3 has 16 amino acids. Deletions cut 3 bases from V and 9 bases from J, with 18 bases between. CDR3 sequence: CASSIPAGVMVSPLHF. In DNA form, the CDR3 reads TGTGCCAGTAGTATCCCAGCAGGGGTAATGGTTTCACCCCTCCACTTT.

This chain connects TRBV7-9 to TRBJ1-2; 9 bases line up with TRBD1. The CDR3 spans 16 residues. Losses at the gene ends were 4 bases for V and 3 bases for J; bases not matched to a gene: 9. CDR1 and CDR2 from the germline V gene are SEHNR and FQNEAQ (reference sequence). The CDR3: CASSSVPGQGDYGYTF. CDR3 nucleotide sequence: TGTGCCAGCAGCTCTGTCCCGGGACAGGGAGACTATGGCTACACCTTC. Together with reference TRBV7-9 and TRBJ1-2, the CDR3 gives the full variable domain: DTGVSQNPRHKITKRGQNVTFRCDPISEHNRLYWYRQTLGQGPEFLTYFQNEAQLEKSRLLSDRFSAERPKGSFSTLEIQRTEQGDSAMYLCASSSVPGQGDYGYTFGSGTRLTVV.

For the CDR3, the DNA is TGTGCCAGCAGTTACCCCGGGGGATACAATGAGCAGTTCTTC. This sequence encodes CASSYPGGYNEQFF. J is TRBJ2-1 and V is TRBV6-6; tentatively, D is TRBD2 (6 bases). The CDR3 has 14 residues. Germline CDR1 is MNHNY and CDR2 is SVGAGI (reference sequence). V was trimmed by 2 bases and J by 4 bases, leaving 9 bases between them.

This rearrangement joins TRBV30 to TRBJ1-1; unclear D gene. This CDR3 contains 12 residues. V was cut by 2 bases and J by 5 bases, with 9 bases left in between. Germline CDR1 GTSNPN, CDR2 SVGIG (reference sequence). The CDR3: CAWSPRVTEAFF. The DNA for the CDR3 is TGTGCCTGGAGTCCGAGGGTTACTGAAGCTTTCTTT. The whole variable domain, remainder taken from reference TRBV30 and TRBJ1-1, is SQTIHQWPATLVQPVGSPLSLECTVEGTSNPNLYWYRQAAGRGLQLLFYSVGIGQISSEVPQNLSASRPQDRQFILSSKKLLLSDSGFYLCAWSPRVTEAFFGQGTRLTVV.

The chain joins TRBV5-1 to TRBJ2-2; TRBD1 is a possible D gene (6 bases). V was shortened by 0 bases and J by 6 bases, with 15 bases between the two germline ends. CDR3 length equals 16 residues. Germline V CDR1 and CDR2: SGHRS, YFSETQ. CDR3: CASSLGQAATAGELFF. The CDR3 DNA reads as TGCGCCAGCAGCTTGGGACAGGCTGCCACGGCCGGGGAGCTGTTTTTT. Together with reference TRBV5-1 and TRBJ2-2, the CDR3 gives the full variable domain: KAGVTQTPRYLIKTRGQQVTLSCSPISGHRSVSWYQQTPGQGLQFLFEYFSETQRNKGNFPGRFSGRQFSNSRSEMNVSTLELGDSALYLCASSLGQAATAGELFFGEGSRLTVL.

CDR3 region: CASGAVTGTGELFF. Written as DNA, the CDR3 is TGTGCCAGCGGCGCGGTGACGGGAACCGGGGAGCTGTTTTTT. J is TRBJ2-2 and V is TRBV11-2; weak D call: TRBD2 (5 bases). This CDR3 comprises 14 residues. Germline-derived CDR1 and CDR2 are SGHAT and FQNNGV. The V end lost 8 bases, the J end lost 5 bases, and 15 bases lay between the germline ends.

This clone was seen only once. The V call is TRBV19, the J call TRBJ2-2; perhaps TRBD2 as D (5 bases). The V and J ends lost 9 bases and 4 bases respectively, with 6 bases between them. Per germline, CDR1 LNHDA and CDR2 SQIVND (reference sequence). The CDR3 runs to 11 residues. As DNA, the CDR3 is TGTGCCAGCCGGGGCACCGGGGAGCTGTTTTTT. Amino acids: CASRGTGELFF.

This sequence joins TRBV6-5 and TRBJ2-2; D remains unclear. This CDR3 has 13 residues. The V gene lost 2 bases and the J gene lost 3 bases, with 4 bases spanning the gap. Per germline, CDR1 MNHEY and CDR2 SVGAGI. Here the CDR3 reads CASSYLDTGELFF. Here the CDR3 DNA reads TGTGCCAGCAGTTACCTCGACACCGGGGAGCTGTTTTTT.

The V and J genes are TRBV28 and TRBJ1-3; 7 positions match TRBD1. With 3 bases clipped from V and 0 bases from J, the junction kept 5 bases outside the gene matches. CDR3 length: 16 amino acids. Germline V gene sequence: CDR1 MDHEN, CDR2 SYDVKM. This CDR3 is CASSFQSGGSGNTIYF. The DNA of the CDR3 is TGTGCCAGCAGTTTCCAATCAGGGGGCTCTGGAAACACCATATATTTT.

V gene TRBV25-1 combines with J gene TRBJ1-3; D ambiguous. V was clipped by 5 bases and J by 2 bases, with 7 bases between them. The germline V gene encodes CDR1 MGHDK and CDR2 SYGVNS. The CDR3 covers 13 residues. CDR3 bases: TGTGCCAGCAGTCGGAGCCCTGGAAACACCATATATTTT. It specifies CASSRSPGNTIYF.

The rearrangement joins TRBV14 to TRBJ2-3; 9 bases fit TRBD2. The CDR3 has 15 residues. V trimming: 3 bases; J trimming: 2 bases; junction bases outside the gene matches: 3. Germline loops: CDR1 SGHDN, CDR2 FVKESK. In DNA, the CDR3 is TGTGCCAGCAGCCAGATAGCGGGGGACACAGATACGCAGTATTTT. This codes for CASSQIAGDTDTQYF.

The V and J genes are TRBV29-1 and TRBJ1-2; 7 bases agree with TRBD1. The CDR3 consists of 14 residues. Germline CDR1 reads SQVTM; CDR2 reads ANQGSEA. V shed 7 bases, J shed 0 bases, and the junction held 8 bases outside the gene matches. The CDR3 loop reads CSAAQGPPNYGYTF. In DNA, the CDR3 is TGCAGCGCCGCACAGGGGCCCCCTAACTATGGCTACACCTTC.